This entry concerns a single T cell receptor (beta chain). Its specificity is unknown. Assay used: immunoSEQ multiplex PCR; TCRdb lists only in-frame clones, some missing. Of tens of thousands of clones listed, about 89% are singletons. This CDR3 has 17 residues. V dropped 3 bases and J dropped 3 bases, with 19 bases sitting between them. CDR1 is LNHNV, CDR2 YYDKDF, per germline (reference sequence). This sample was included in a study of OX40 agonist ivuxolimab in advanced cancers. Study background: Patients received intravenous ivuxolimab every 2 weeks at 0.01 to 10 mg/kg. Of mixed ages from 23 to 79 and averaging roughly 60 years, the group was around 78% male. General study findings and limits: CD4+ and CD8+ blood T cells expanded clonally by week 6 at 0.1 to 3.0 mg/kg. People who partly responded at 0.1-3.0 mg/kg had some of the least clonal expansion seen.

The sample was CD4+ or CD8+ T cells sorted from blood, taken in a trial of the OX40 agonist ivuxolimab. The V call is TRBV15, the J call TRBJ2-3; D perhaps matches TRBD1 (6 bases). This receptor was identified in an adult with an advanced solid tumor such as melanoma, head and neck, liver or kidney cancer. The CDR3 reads CATSRVAGRGSTDTQYF. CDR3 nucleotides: TGTGCCACCAGCAGGGTGGCTGGCAGGGGTTCGACAGATACGCAGTATTTT.